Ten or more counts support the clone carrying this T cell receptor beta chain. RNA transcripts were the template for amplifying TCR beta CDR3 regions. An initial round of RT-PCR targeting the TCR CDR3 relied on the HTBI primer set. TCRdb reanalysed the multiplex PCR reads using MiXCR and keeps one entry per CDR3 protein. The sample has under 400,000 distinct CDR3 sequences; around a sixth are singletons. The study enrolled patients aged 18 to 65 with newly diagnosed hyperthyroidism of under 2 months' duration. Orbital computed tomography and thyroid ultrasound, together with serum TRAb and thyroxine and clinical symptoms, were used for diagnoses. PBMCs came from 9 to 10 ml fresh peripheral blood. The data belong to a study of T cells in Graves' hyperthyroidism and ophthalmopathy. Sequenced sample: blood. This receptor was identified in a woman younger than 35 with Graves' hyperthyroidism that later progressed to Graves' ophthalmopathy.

The CDR3 DNA is TGTGCCAGCAGCCAAGCCAGAGCGGGCTACACCTTC. It is translated as CASSQARAGYTF. The gene calls are TRBV3-1 and TRBJ1-2, with unresolved D. V lost 1 base to trimming and J lost 8 bases, with 8 bases between them. The CDR3 runs 12 residues. From germline, CDR1 is LGHDT and CDR2 YNNKEL (reference sequence).